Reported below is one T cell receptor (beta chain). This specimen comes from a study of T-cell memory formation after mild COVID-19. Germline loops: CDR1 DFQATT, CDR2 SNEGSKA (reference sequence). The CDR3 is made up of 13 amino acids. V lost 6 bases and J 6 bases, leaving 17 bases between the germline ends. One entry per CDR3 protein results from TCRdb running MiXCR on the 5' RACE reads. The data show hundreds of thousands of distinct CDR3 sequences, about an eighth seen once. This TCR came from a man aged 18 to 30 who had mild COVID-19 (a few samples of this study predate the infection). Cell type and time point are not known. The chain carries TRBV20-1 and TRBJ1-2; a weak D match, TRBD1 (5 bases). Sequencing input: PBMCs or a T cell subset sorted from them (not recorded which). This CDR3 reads CSAKGTTDHGYTF. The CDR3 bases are TGCAGTGCGAAGGGGACTACGGATCATGGCTACACCTTC.